These 20 T cell receptor beta chains originate from one sample sequenced in a study of T-cell reconstitution after alpha-beta-depleted transplantation in children. Molecular barcoding with unique molecular identifiers was used for the TCRbeta library. TCRdb reprocessed the PCR reads with MiXCR, giving one entry per CDR3 protein. The sample yields 140,000 or so distinct CDR3 sequences, 8.8% seen once. The specimen comprised PBMCs, mostly from graft donor cells, sampled 180 days after TCRalphabeta/CD19-depleted stem cell transplant. These receptors were collected from a female patient aged 2-10 years who had a stem cell transplant for congenital amegakaryocytic thrombocytopenia, so the T cells may come from the graft donor.

In its sample, this clonotype was seen many times. The chain is built from TRBV15 and TRBJ1-5; D is unclear. V shed 1 base and J shed 0 bases, with 7 bases lying between them. The germline V gene encodes CDR1 LNHNV and CDR2 YYDKDF (reference sequence). The length of the CDR3 is 15 residues. The CDR3 sequence: CATSRGSGSNQPQHF. The CDR3 DNA follows: TGTGCCACCAGCAGAGGCTCGGGTAGCAATCAGCCCCAGCATTTT.

The table lists this clonotype with a few counts. This sequence joins TRBV28 and TRBJ2-1; D is perhaps TRBD2 (5 bases). This CDR3 contains 12 residues. In germline, CDR1 is MDHEN, CDR2 SYDVKM. V lost 2 bases and J lost 8, with 7 bases in between. The CDR3 loop reads CASSLRGYEQFF. The CDR3, as DNA: TGTGCCAGCAGTTTAAGAGGGTATGAGCAGTTCTTC.

This clonotype was picked up many times. This rearrangement joins TRBV5-6 to TRBJ2-7; D is perhaps TRBD1 (6 bases). Germline-derived CDR1 and CDR2 are SGHDT and YYEEEE. The CDR3 consists of 14 residues. Trimming pared 8 bases from V and 3 bases from J, leaving 18 bases between. The CDR3 reads CASRIQGFSYEQYF. The CDR3 DNA follows: TGTGCCAGTCGAATCCAGGGGTTTAGCTACGAGCAGTACTTC.

The chain has TRBV7-9 and TRBJ2-7; D is perhaps TRBD2 (6 bases). Germline V gene lookup returns CDR1 SEHNR and CDR2 FQNEAQ (reference sequence). The CDR3 contains 16 residues. V was pared by 1 base and J by 6 bases, with 19 bases between. The CDR3 DNA reads as TGTGCCAGCAGCTTAGGTTTCCCGGGACTGCGCCGCGAGCAGTACTTC. It translates to CASSLGFPGLRREQYF.

The chain uses TRBV20-1 and TRBJ1-2, with D tentatively TRBD1 (5 bases). The CDR3 is 13 amino acids. Trimming cost V 2 bases and J 8 bases, with 15 bases left between them. Germline-derived CDR1 and CDR2 are DFQATT and SNEGSKA (reference sequence). The CDR3 DNA reads as TGCAGTGCTAGACCCGCAGGGATCAGGGGCTACACCTTC. Translated: CSARPAGIRGYTF.

The table lists this clonotype with many counts. The chain uses TRBV28 and TRBJ2-2, with 9 positions matching TRBD1. This CDR3 comprises 16 residues. J was trimmed by 5 bases and V by 5 bases; bases with no gene match: 9. Germline V gene data show CDR1 as MDHEN and CDR2 as SYDVKM. The CDR3 nucleotides read TGTGCCAGCAGTCAACCGGGACAGGGTTGGACCGGGGAGCTGTTTTTT. Residues: CASSQPGQGWTGELFF.

This clonotype is judged medium-sized. This chain connects TRBV5-1 to TRBJ1-4; D call uncertain. The germline CDR1 and CDR2 sequences are SGHRS and YFSETQ. The CDR3 runs to 13 residues. V was clipped by 4 bases and J by 6 bases, with 10 bases between them. This CDR3 reads CASSDGGDEKLFF. The CDR3 coding sequence is TGCGCCAGCAGCGACGGCGGGGATGAAAAACTGTTTTTT.

The V gene is TRBV30, the J gene TRBJ1-5; D possibly corresponds to TRBD1 (6 bases). Germline CDR1 and CDR2: GTSNPN and SVGIG (reference sequence). This CDR3 is 16 amino acids long. V lost 0 bases and J lost 4, with 16 bases in between. The CDR3 DNA reads as TGTGCCTGGAGTGTAGGGGCCGGGACATTTAATCAGCCCCAGCATTTT. This translates into CAWSVGAGTFNQPQHF.

In this sample, this clonotype turned up many times. The V gene is TRBV15, the J gene TRBJ1-5; no firm D call. Trimming took 1 base from V and 3 from J, leaving 4 bases between them. This CDR3 has 13 residues. Germline CDR1 reads LNHNV; CDR2 reads YYDKDF (reference sequence). The CDR3 DNA reads as TGTGCCACCAGCAGAGGGGACAATCAGCCCCAGCATTTT. Protein: CATSRGDNQPQHF.

This clonotype is labeled as medium-sized. The rearrangement joins TRBV20-1 to TRBJ2-2, with no clear D. Looked up from germline, CDR1 is DFQATT and CDR2 is SNEGSKA (reference sequence). The CDR3 is made up of 15 amino acids. Trimming took off 0 bases at V and 4 bases at J, with 12 bases between the two ends. CDR3 in amino acids: CSARDGRTITGELFF. The CDR3 DNA sequence: TGCAGTGCTAGAGACGGGCGAACAATCACCGGGGAGCTGTTTTTT.

This clonotype appeared many times. This CDR3 is CASSFYGPLAGGSQETQYF. In DNA, the CDR3 is TGTGCCAGCAGTTTTTATGGCCCATTAGCGGGAGGGTCTCAAGAGACCCAGTACTTC. The V gene is TRBV28, the J gene TRBJ2-5, with TRBD2 matching 11 bases. Unmatched junction bases numbered 14, after V lost 3 bases and J lost 2 bases. The CDR3 has 19 amino acids. The germline V gene has CDR1 MDHEN and CDR2 SYDVKM.

Ten or more counts support this clonotype. This chain uses TRBV5-8 with TRBJ1-5; TRBD1 is a possible D gene (5 bases). V gave up 7 bases and J gave up 6 bases, with 20 bases separating them. The CDR3 length is 15 residues. Germline assignment: CDR1 SGHTS and CDR2 YDEGEE. CDR3 amino acids: CASSLTVIRSQPQHF. In DNA form, the CDR3 reads TGTGCCAGCTCCTTGACAGTAATTCGCAGTCAGCCCCAGCATTTT.

This clonotype was seen only a few times. The chain employs TRBV11-1 and TRBJ2-3; TRBD2 aligns across 7 bases. Germline V gene lookup returns CDR1 SGHAT and CDR2 FQDESV (reference sequence). J gave up 5 bases and V 2 bases, and 16 bases lay outside the gene matches. This CDR3 is built from 18 residues. CDR3 nucleotide sequence: TGTGCCAGCAGCTTACCGAACTCCAAAGCGGGGCGAGGAGATACGCAGTATTTT. It yields the protein CASSLPNSKAGRGDTQYF.

This clonotype was seen repeatedly, ten times or more. This chain links TRBV15 with TRBJ2-3; the D is unclear. From germline, CDR1 is LNHNV and CDR2 YYDKDF (reference sequence). The CDR3 contains 13 residues. Trimming took off 1 base at V and 2 bases at J, with 4 bases between the two ends. This chain's CDR3 is CATSRGPTDTQYF. The CDR3 coding sequence is TGTGCCACCAGCAGAGGACCCACAGATACGCAGTATTTT.

The chain recombines TRBV10-2 with TRBJ2-6; possibly TRBD1 for D (6 bases). Germline loops: CDR1 WSHSY, CDR2 SAAADI. The CDR3 has 14 residues. V lost 3 bases, J lost 8 bases, and 11 bases lay in between. DNA for the CDR3: TGCGCCAGCAGTGAACAGGGTTTTTCCAACGTCCTGACTTTC. As protein: CASSEQGFSNVLTF.

This clonotype was seen only a few times. The V and J genes are TRBV3-1 and TRBJ2-2; D remains ambiguous. Germline V CDR1 and CDR2: LGHDT, YNNKEL (reference sequence). V was shortened by 3 bases and J by 1 base, with 12 bases between the two germline ends. This CDR3 is built from 16 residues. The CDR3 bases are TGTGCCAGCAGCCACGTAAGGAGTAAGAACACCGGGGAGCTGTTTTTT. It encodes CASSHVRSKNTGELFF.

This rearrangement joins TRBV11-2 to TRBJ2-7; D not certain. The V gene's germline CDR1 is SGHAT and CDR2 FQNNGV. CDR3 size: 11 residues. V lost 5 bases, J lost 6 bases, and 8 bases lay in between. The CDR3, as DNA: TGTGCCAGCAGCAAATACTTCGAGCAGTACTTC. This gives the protein CASSKYFEQYF.

The sample holds a few counts of this clonotype. V is TRBV29-1 and J is TRBJ1-5; a weak D match, TRBD1 (5 bases). The V end was cut by 4 bases, the J end by 3 bases, with 10 bases between. CDR1 and CDR2 from the germline V gene are SQVTM and ANQGSEA. There are 13 residues in the CDR3. The CDR3 sequence: CSVADSHNQPQHF. The CDR3 DNA reads as TGCAGCGTTGCCGACAGCCACAATCAGCCCCAGCATTTT.

This clonotype was picked up many times. The V call is TRBV7-2, the J call TRBJ2-5; D is perhaps TRBD1 (5 bases). The CDR3 spans 13 residues. Trimming stripped 3 bases from V and 3 bases from J, with 8 bases between. Germline loops: CDR1 SGHTA, CDR2 FQGNSA. This CDR3 reads CASSLVREETQYF. The CDR3 coding sequence is TGTGCCAGCAGCTTGGTCAGGGAAGAGACCCAGTACTTC.

This clonotype was picked up many times. The rearrangement uses TRBV20-1 and TRBJ2-3; 7 positions agree with TRBD1. The germline V gene has CDR1 DFQATT and CDR2 SNEGSKA (reference sequence). After removal of 6 bases from V and 2 bases from J, the junction contained 14 bases not matched to a gene. This CDR3 is 16 amino acids long. The CDR3 bases are TGCAGTGCCGTTACGCCGGGACAGCGATCCACAGATACGCAGTATTTT. Its translation is CSAVTPGQRSTDTQYF.